What follows are 20 T cell receptor beta chains derived from one specimen sequenced in a study of PD-L1 blockade in urothelial cancer. The repertoire was sequenced with immunoSEQ multiplex PCR; TCRdb's copy has only in-frame clones and lacks some. The sample has roughly 50,000 clones; 87% are singletons. Time point specified: pretreatment peripheral blood. The sample in question was PBMCs, obtained around atezolizumab (anti-PD-L1) treatment. Receptor source: a woman aged 55 to 70 with urothelial cancer.

This rearrangement joins TRBV11-2 to TRBJ1-5; 10 bases map to TRBD1. The CDR3 is 20 amino acids. V shed 0 bases and J 4 bases; nucleotides not matched to a gene: 15. Looked up from germline, CDR1 is SGHAT and CDR2 is FQNNGV. Here the CDR3 DNA reads TGTGCCAGCAGCTTAGAGGGACAGGGGTCGGTCGAGGGTTGGAATCAGCCCCAGCATTTT. Translating it yields CASSLEGQGSVEGWNQPQHF.

The rearrangement uses TRBV5-6 and TRBJ2-1; TRBD2 matches at 12 bases. The length of the CDR3 is 14 residues. Germline values: CDR1 SGHDT, CDR2 YYEEEE. The trim removed 4 bases at V and 10 bases at J, leaving 6 bases unmatched. CDR3: CASSPGLAGREQFF. The CDR3 coding sequence is TGTGCCAGCAGCCCCGGACTAGCGGGGAGGGAGCAGTTCTTC.

This chain connects TRBV19 to TRBJ1-1, with D tentatively TRBD1 (6 bases). Germline V gene data show CDR1 as LNHDA and CDR2 as SQIVND (reference sequence). With 5 bases removed from V and 0 bases from J, the gap between germline ends came to 16 bases. This CDR3 comprises 16 residues. CDR3 coding DNA: TGTGCCAGTAGTCCCCGGGCAGGGGCCGTGAACACTGAAGCTTTCTTT. As protein: CASSPRAGAVNTEAFF.

The chain combines TRBV11-3 with TRBJ2-1, with D possibly matching TRBD2 (7 bases). Germline V lookup: CDR1 SGHNT, CDR2 YENEEA. V shed 1 base and J shed 6 bases, with 25 bases lying between them. The CDR3 has 19 residues. For the CDR3, the DNA is TGTGCCAGCAGCTTAGGTCGGGGGGCATTCTCTAATGCGTCCAATGAGCAGTTCTTC. Protein product: CASSLGRGAFSNASNEQFF. Filled out from reference TRBV11-3 and TRBJ2-1, the complete variable domain reads EAGVVQSPRYKIIEKKQPVAFWCNPISGHNTLYWYLQNLGQGPELLIRYENEEAVDDSQLPKDRFSAERLKGVDSTLKIQPAELGDSAVYLCASSLGRGAFSNASNEQFFGPGTRLTVL.

This chain links TRBV5-4 with TRBJ2-3; a weak D match, TRBD1 (6 bases). Trimming removed 3 bases at V and 7 bases at J, with 9 bases between. The CDR3 runs 12 residues. The V gene's germline CDR1 is SGHNT and CDR2 YYREEE (reference sequence). CDR3 sequence: CASSSQGNTQYF. For the CDR3, the DNA is TGTGCCAGCAGCTCACAGGGAAATACGCAGTATTTT. The variable domain in full, completed from reference TRBV5-4 and TRBJ2-3, reads ETGVTQSPTHLIKTRGQQVTLRCSSQSGHNTVSWYQQALGQGPQFIFQYYREEENGRGNFPPRFSGLQFPNYSSELNVNALELDDSALYLCASSSQGNTQYFGPGTRLTVL.

V gene TRBV5-1 combines with J gene TRBJ1-2; a weak D match, TRBD1 (6 bases). CDR1 SGHRS and CDR2 YFSETQ come from the germline V gene. V lost 4 bases, J lost 0 bases, and 10 bases lay in between. The CDR3 has 14 residues. The CDR3 DNA reads TGCGCCAGCAGCCCAGGGGACACTAACTATGGCTACACCTTC. Translated: CASSPGDTNYGYTF.

The chain is built from TRBV5-6 and TRBJ1-4; no clear D gene. The CDR3 length is 15 residues. V was trimmed by 0 bases and J by 4 bases, leaving 10 bases between them. Germline V gene sequence: CDR1 SGHDT, CDR2 YYEEEE. CDR3 DNA: TGTGCCAGCAGCTTGGGGCTAGGCCTTAATGAAAAACTGTTTTTT. Encoded protein: CASSLGLGLNEKLFF.

V is TRBV6-4 and J is TRBJ2-3; D ambiguous. Trimming cost V 5 bases and J 5 bases, with 11 bases left between them. CDR3 size: 13 residues. Germline assignment: CDR1 MRHNA and CDR2 SNTAGT. CDR3 loop: CASSSDRGDTQYF. Written as DNA, the CDR3 is TGTGCCAGCAGTAGCGATCGAGGAGATACGCAGTATTTT.

The genes are TRBV6-4 and TRBJ1-1; D gene uncertain. From germline, CDR1 is MRHNA and CDR2 SNTAGT. The V end was cut by 1 base, the J end by 1 base, with 7 bases between. The CDR3 sequence is 14 residues long. The CDR3 loop is CASSDFPGNTEAFF. The CDR3 nucleotides are TGTGCCAGCAGTGACTTTCCCGGGAACACTGAAGCTTTCTTT.

The gene calls are TRBV19 and TRBJ2-7, with no clear D. The germline V gene has CDR1 LNHDA and CDR2 SQIVND (reference sequence). V dropped 3 bases and J dropped 3 bases, with 15 bases sitting between them. CDR3 length equals 15 residues. CDR3 DNA sequence: TGTGCCAGTAGTATTCAGTCAACCTTCGTCTACGAGCAGTACTTC. Amino acid sequence: CASSIQSTFVYEQYF. Supplemented by reference TRBV19 and TRBJ2-7, the full variable domain reads DGGITQSPKYLFRKEGQNVTLSCEQNLNHDAMYWYRQDPGQGLRLIYYSQIVNDFQKGDIAEGYSVSREKKESFPLTVTSAQKNPTAFYLCASSIQSTFVYEQYFGPGTRLTVT.

This chain connects TRBV11-2 to TRBJ2-7, with TRBD2 as a possible D gene (6 bases). V lost 0 bases, J lost 2 bases, and 17 bases lay in between. The CDR3 is 17 amino acids. From germline, CDR1 is SGHAT and CDR2 FQNNGV. This CDR3 is CASSLDKGLQLPYEQYF. CDR3 DNA: TGTGCCAGCAGCTTAGATAAGGGACTCCAACTTCCCTACGAGCAGTACTTC.

The V and J genes are TRBV19 and TRBJ2-5; D is unresolved. The ends were cut back, 7 bases at V and 2 bases at J, with 8 bases in the middle. The CDR3 has 12 amino acids. The germline gives CDR1 LNHDA, CDR2 SQIVND (reference sequence). Here the CDR3 reads CASIRSQETQYF. DNA of the CDR3: TGTGCCAGTATCAGATCGCAAGAGACCCAGTACTTC.

V is TRBV5-8 and J is TRBJ1-2, with a weak D call TRBD1 (6 bases). The germline CDR1 and CDR2 sequences are SGHTS and YDEGEE. Trimming took 2 bases from V and 7 from J, leaving 24 bases between them. CDR3 length equals 17 residues. CDR3 residues: CASSFLDRNQRGLGYTF. DNA for the CDR3: TGTGCCAGCAGCTTCTTGGACAGAAACCAGCGGGGTCTTGGCTACACCTTC.

J is TRBJ1-4 and V is TRBV7-8; TRBD1 matches at 7 bases. CDR1 and CDR2 (germline): SGHVS, FQNEAQ. J gave up 7 bases and V 5 bases, and 10 bases lay outside the gene matches. This CDR3 has 15 residues. The CDR3 DNA reads as TGTGCCAGCAGCCGAACCGGGACAGTGGGTGAAAAACTGTTTTTT. Its protein is CASSRTGTVGEKLFF.

The chain is built from TRBV5-1 and TRBJ2-2, with D perhaps matching TRBD1 (6 bases). The CDR3 has 14 residues. CDR1 is SGHRS and CDR2 is YFSETQ in the germline V gene. The V and J ends lost 2 bases and 4 bases respectively, with 9 bases between them. Here the CDR3 DNA reads TGCGCCAGCAGCTTTTTACAGGGCACCGGGGAGCTGTTTTTT. Translation gives CASSFLQGTGELFF.

A few counts support this clone. The chain links TRBV19 to TRBJ2-4; a possible D gene is TRBD1 (5 bases). The CDR3 spans 18 residues. V was shortened by 0 bases and J by 6 bases, with 21 bases between the two germline ends. Germline V gene lookup returns CDR1 LNHDA and CDR2 SQIVND (reference sequence). The CDR3 DNA follows: TGTGCCAGTAGTATAGAACCGACGGGTCAGGGAAGGAGAAACATTCAGTACTTC. This codes for CASSIEPTGQGRRNIQYF.

This clone appeared a single time. The gene calls are TRBV5-1 and TRBJ1-3; D ambiguous. V dropped 0 bases and J dropped 0 bases, with 10 bases sitting between them. Per the germline V gene, CDR1 is SGHRS and CDR2 is YFSETQ. This CDR3 spans 16 amino acids. The chain's CDR3 is CASSLGVSPSGNTIYF. The CDR3 DNA follows: TGCGCCAGCAGCTTGGGAGTCTCCCCCTCTGGAAACACCATATATTTT.

Regarding this clone: Different DNA sequences within this sample yield the same CDR3. This chain uses TRBV4-3 with TRBJ1-4; 8 bases are shared with TRBD1. The CDR3 totals 15 residues. Trimming took 3 bases from V and 7 from J; bases not matched to a gene: 7. From germline, CDR1 is LGHNA and CDR2 YSLEER. This CDR3 reads CASSQGTGGGEKLFF. The CDR3 DNA reads as TGCGCCAGCAGCCAGGGGACAGGAGGAGGTGAAAAACTGTTTTTT.

The chain recombines TRBV7-2 with TRBJ2-7, with 11 bases aligning to TRBD1. J gave up 3 bases and V 5 bases, and 3 bases lay outside the gene matches. Germline V gene lookup returns CDR1 SGHTA and CDR2 FQGNSA. CDR3 length: 14 amino acids. The CDR3, as DNA: TGTGCCAGCAGCGGGACAGGGGGAATCTACGAGCAGTACTTC. Protein: CASSGTGGIYEQYF.

This clone came up once. The DNA for the CDR3 is TGCAGCGTGCTACAGGGGGCGAAGGAGACCCAGTACTTC. Its translation: CSVLQGAKETQYF. This chain connects TRBV29-1 to TRBJ2-5; 9 positions agree with TRBD1. Germline lookup yields CDR1 SQVTM and CDR2 ANQGSEA. The CDR3 is 13 amino acids. Trimming at V came to 6 bases and at J to 5 bases, leaving 7 bases not matched to a gene.